This T cell receptor beta chain was captured by sequencing in a study of T-cell memory formation after mild COVID-19. The overall study: TCR clusters were largely donor specific.

V was pared by 1 base and J by 4 bases, with 10 bases between. Germline CDR1 is SEHNR and CDR2 is FQNEAQ (reference sequence). The CDR3 is made up of 14 amino acids. Each CDR3 protein is one row after TCRdb ran MiXCR on the 5' RACE reads. The profile shows tens of thousands of distinct CDR3 sequences, roughly 6.6% of them singletons. The table lists this clonotype with many counts. The sequenced sample was PBMCs or a T cell subset sorted from them (not recorded which). This sequence joins TRBV7-9 and TRBJ1-1; D is ambiguous. The TCR originated in an adult who had mild COVID-19 (a few samples of this study predate the infection). Cell type and time point are not known. The CDR3 reads CASSLGNSATEAFF. CDR3 bases: TGTGCCAGCAGCTTAGGGAACAGTGCCACTGAAGCTTTCTTT. Complete variable domain (other parts from reference TRBV7-9 and TRBJ1-1): DTGVSQNPRHKITKRGQNVTFRCDPISEHNRLYWYRQTLGQGPEFLTYFQNEAQLEKSRLLSDRFSAERPKGSFSTLEIQRTEQGDSAMYLCASSLGNSATEAFFGQGTRLTVV.